This TCR beta chain derives from a study of blood T cell repertoires in COVID-19. Trimming took off 3 bases at V and 6 bases at J, with 14 bases between the two ends. The CDR3 totals 15 residues. Germline values: CDR1 KGHSH, CDR2 LQKENI. The protocol was immunoSEQ multiplex PCR, while the TCRdb copy is restricted to in-frame clones and leaves out a portion. The sample lists a few hundred thousand clones, roughly 90% occurring once. Seattle's enrolled individuals joined amid active infection and were then monitored longitudinally. This chain connects TRBV18 to TRBJ1-4, with a tentative D call TRBD1 (6 bases). The TCR was taken from a man aged 50 to 59 with COVID-19, enrolled during active disease. Specimen: peripheral blood. CDR3 protein: CASSPRGGPDEKLFF. CDR3 DNA sequence: TGTGCCAGCTCACCCCGCGGGGGGCCGGATGAAAAACTGTTTTTT.